Listed here are 26 T cell receptor beta chains from one sample, sequenced in a study of CD4 T cells in relation to SARS-CoV-2 and coronaviruses. The data were produced by immunoSEQ multiplex PCR, yet TCRdb's version contains in-frame clones alone and is incomplete. In the table there are approximately 36,000 clones, over 75% of which are singletons. Antigen specificity for these receptors is unknown. Sequencing was performed on memory CD4+ T cells from PBMCs, cultured in vitro. The receptor source for this set is an adult with COVID-19.

The chain links TRBV18 to TRBJ2-7; TRBD1 aligns across 9 bases. The CDR3 has 14 amino acids. V lost 2 bases to trimming and J lost 5 bases; unmatched junction nucleotides: 4. CDR1 is KGHSH and CDR2 is LQKENI in the germline V gene. The CDR3: CASSPTGTGNEQYF. CDR3 DNA sequence: TGTGCCAGCTCACCAACCGGGACAGGGAACGAGCAGTACTTC.

In this sample, this clone turned up a few times. This chain joins TRBV2 and TRBJ2-1; 9 bases agree with TRBD2. Trimming took 5 bases from V and 6 from J; bases not matched to a gene: 5. CDR3 length equals 14 residues. The germline gives CDR1 SNHLY, CDR2 FYNNEI. The CDR3 coding sequence is TGTGCCAGCAGTTCTGAGACTAGCGGCAATGAGCAGTTCTTC. Translating it yields CASSSETSGNEQFF.

This clone was counted a single time. The gene calls are TRBV4-1 and TRBJ2-7; D gene uncertain. CDR3 length equals 13 residues. V lost 3 bases, J lost 4 bases, and 10 bases lay in between. CDR1 is MGHRA, CDR2 YSYEKL, per germline. The CDR3 region has the DNA TGCGCCAGCAGCCAGATGCAGGCATACGAGCAGTACTTC. Its translation: CASSQMQAYEQYF.

This clone has a single count. The V and J genes are TRBV10-3 and TRBJ2-7, with D tentatively TRBD1 or TRBD2 (5 bases each). Germline V gene sequence: CDR1 ENHRY, CDR2 SYGVKD. Trimming cost V 11 bases and J 3 bases, with 17 bases left between them. The CDR3 totals 13 residues. DNA for the CDR3: TGTGCCGCCCACGGGACGGACGACTACGAGCAGTACTTC. Protein sequence: CAAHGTDDYEQYF.

This chain connects TRBV3-1 (or the pseudogene TRBV3-2) to TRBJ2-5, with D unclear. Germline values: CDR1 LGHDT, CDR2 YNNKEL (reference sequence). The CDR3 has 13 amino acids. V was cut by 2 bases and J by 4 bases, with 8 bases left in between. Here the CDR3 reads CASSQITIETQYF. The CDR3 region has the DNA TGTGCCAGCAGCCAAATTACGATAGAGACCCAGTACTTC.

This chain uses TRBV18 with TRBJ2-6; 8 bases map to TRBD2. Germline V CDR1 and CDR2: KGHSH, LQKENI. V shed 6 bases, J shed 1 base, and the junction held 11 bases outside the gene matches. The CDR3 length is 18 residues. The CDR3 sequence: CASSATGGALSGANVLTF. CDR3 sequence (DNA): TGTGCCAGCTCCGCAACCGGGGGGGCTCTTTCTGGGGCCAACGTCCTGACTTTC.

CDR3 nucleotide sequence: TGTGCCAGCAGCTCGATGGGGGAGCTCCGGGACAGACAATTCTACGAGCAGTACTTC. Translated: CASSSMGELRDRQFYEQYF. This chain connects TRBV7-2 to TRBJ2-7; 7 bases are shared with TRBD1. V lost 4 bases, J lost 3 bases, and 21 bases stayed unmatched. CDR1 and CDR2 from the germline V gene are SGHTA and FQGNSA. The CDR3 runs 19 residues.

This clone has a handful of counts. CDR3: CASSMGITGELFF. DNA of the CDR3: TGTGCCAGTAGTATGGGAATCACCGGGGAGCTGTTTTTT. The chain carries TRBV19 and TRBJ2-2; D ambiguous. The CDR3 has 13 residues. Per germline, CDR1 LNHDA and CDR2 SQIVND (reference sequence). Trimming removed 3 bases at V and 4 bases at J, with 6 bases between.

The V call is TRBV30, the J call TRBJ1-1; the match to TRBD1 covers 12 bases. The CDR3 runs 15 residues. Germline loops: CDR1 GTSNPN, CDR2 SVGIG (reference sequence). The junction had 5 bases not matched to a gene; V was cut back by 2 bases and J by 4 bases. The DNA for the CDR3 is TGTGCCTGGAGTCTAGGGACAGGGGGCCTCACTGAAGCTTTCTTT. It yields the protein CAWSLGTGGLTEAFF.

The CDR3 here is CASSKLITGTGADTQYF. The CDR3 DNA reads as TGTGCCAGCAGCAAACTCATTACCGGGACAGGGGCAGATACGCAGTATTTT. The chain has TRBV27 and TRBJ2-3; 10 bases match TRBD1. Germline V gene sequence: CDR1 MNHEY, CDR2 SMNVEV (reference sequence). V lost 6 bases to trimming and J lost 4 bases; unmatched junction nucleotides: 13. The length of the CDR3 is 17 residues.

This rearrangement joins TRBV14 to TRBJ2-1; no definite D call. The germline V gene has CDR1 SGHDN and CDR2 FVKESK. The CDR3 consists of 13 residues. The germline V and J ends were trimmed by 0 bases and 14 bases, with 14 bases remaining between them. The CDR3 DNA follows: TGTGCCAGCAGCCAAGATCGAGGTGTCGGAAAGTTCTTC. This gives the protein CASSQDRGVGKFF.

The chain is built from TRBV28 and TRBJ1-6; 7 bases line up with TRBD1. The CDR3 has 16 amino acids. V shed 5 bases, J shed 8 bases, and the junction held 12 bases outside the gene matches. Looked up from germline, CDR1 is MDHEN and CDR2 is SYDVKM. The CDR3 spells CASSPGQFNGYSPLHF. Here the CDR3 DNA reads TGTGCCAGCAGTCCGGGACAGTTCAATGGGTATTCACCCCTCCACTTT.

The V and J genes are TRBV7-6 and TRBJ2-5; no clear D. Per the germline V gene, CDR1 is SGHVS and CDR2 is FNYEAQ. The CDR3 covers 18 residues. Deletions cut 3 bases from V and 4 bases from J, with 24 bases between. CDR3 in DNA: TGTGCCAGCAGCTTTCTTAGTTTGTCTACCTGGTCAAGAGAGACCCAGTACTTC. It yields the protein CASSFLSLSTWSRETQYF.

This chain connects TRBV6-4 to TRBJ2-3; D gene ambiguous. This CDR3 region has 13 residues. Trimming took 0 bases from V and 2 from J, leaving 3 bases between them. Germline V gene sequence: CDR1 MRHNA, CDR2 SNTAGT. Here the CDR3 reads CASSDSDTDTQYF. In DNA, the CDR3 is TGTGCCAGCAGTGACTCGGACACAGATACGCAGTATTTT.

The J gene is TRBJ2-1, the V gene TRBV7-2; the D is unclear. CDR1 and CDR2 from the germline V gene are SGHTA and FQGNSA. This CDR3 is 12 amino acids long. The V and J ends lost 1 base and 10 bases respectively, with 8 bases between them. The CDR3 nucleotides are TGTGCCAGCAGCTTAGTAGTAGTAGAGCAGTTCTTC. Its translation is CASSLVVVEQFF.

The V call is TRBV4-3, the J call TRBJ2-7; a possible D gene is TRBD1 (5 bases). CDR1 and CDR2 from the germline V gene are LGHNA and YSLEER. The V gene lost 6 bases and the J gene lost 7 bases, with 19 bases spanning the gap. This CDR3 is 14 amino acids long. CDR3 region: CASSQTIQGSEQYF. The CDR3 nucleotides are TGCGCCAGCAGTCAGACGATCCAGGGTTCTGAGCAGTACTTC.

This clone was counted only a few times. The J gene is TRBJ1-1, the V gene TRBV14; perhaps TRBD1 as D (5 bases). The CDR3 sequence is 15 residues long. Per germline, CDR1 SGHDN and CDR2 FVKESK. V was clipped by 4 bases and J by 4 bases, with 16 bases between them. The CDR3 loop reads CASSPDFPQGTEAFF. The CDR3 bases are TGTGCCAGCAGCCCAGACTTCCCGCAGGGCACTGAAGCTTTCTTT.

This rearrangement joins TRBV10-3 to TRBJ2-3; 12 bases fit TRBD2. CDR3 length: 19 residues. Germline CDR1 reads ENHRY; CDR2 reads SYGVKD. V shed 0 bases, J shed 2 bases, and the junction held 9 bases outside the gene matches. CDR3 sequence (DNA): TGTGCCATCAGTGAGTCTGGGACTAGCGGGCTTCCAAACACAGATACGCAGTATTTT. Its protein product is CAISESGTSGLPNTDTQYF.

The chain employs TRBV13 and TRBJ2-1; D is possibly TRBD1 (5 bases). Trimming removed 1 base from V and 6 bases from J, with 13 bases in between. Germline values: CDR1 PRHDT, CDR2 FYEKMQ (reference sequence). This CDR3 contains 15 residues. CDR3 residues: CASSLVPGSGNEQFF. CDR3 in DNA: TGTGCCAGCAGCTTAGTTCCAGGGTCAGGCAATGAGCAGTTCTTC.

This chain joins TRBV19 and TRBJ2-3, with 12 nucleotides matching TRBD2. The trim removed 5 bases at V and 0 bases at J, leaving 9 bases unmatched. Germline-derived CDR1 and CDR2 are LNHDA and SQIVND (reference sequence). This CDR3 comprises 18 residues. CDR3 protein: CASSPRLAGVASTDTQYF. In DNA, the CDR3 is TGTGCCAGTAGTCCCAGACTAGCGGGAGTAGCTAGCACAGATACGCAGTATTTT. The whole variable domain, filled in from reference TRBV19 and TRBJ2-3, reads DGGITQSPKYLFRKEGQNVTLSCEQNLNHDAMYWYRQDPGQGLRLIYYSQIVNDFQKGDIAEGYSVSREKKESFPLTVTSAQKNPTAFYLCASSPRLAGVASTDTQYFGPGTRLTVL.

With regard to this clone: This specimen includes other DNA sequences encoding the same CDR3. The rearrangement joins TRBV7-2 to TRBJ2-3; TRBD1 agrees at 7 bases. Germline loops: CDR1 SGHTA, CDR2 FQGNSA. The CDR3 is 14 amino acids. Losses at the gene ends were 1 base for V and 4 bases for J; bases not matched to a gene: 2. CDR3 bases: TGTGCCAGCAGCTTAGGTCAGGGGGCAGATACGCAGTATTTT. Translated, it gives CASSLGQGADTQYF.

This chain links TRBV28 with TRBJ2-3; 12 positions agree with TRBD2. Germline V gene data show CDR1 as MDHEN and CDR2 as SYDVKM. Trimming took 6 bases from V and 0 from J; bases not matched to a gene: 4. The CDR3 covers 16 residues. The chain's CDR3 is CASSFGTSGSTDTQYF. The CDR3 DNA sequence: TGTGCCAGCAGCTTTGGGACTAGCGGGAGCACAGATACGCAGTATTTT. The full variable domain, with the rest looked up from reference TRBV28 and TRBJ2-3, is DVKVTQSSRYLVKRTGEKVFLECVQDMDHENMFWYRQDPGLGLRLIYFSYDVKMKEKGDIPEGYSVSREKKERFSLILESASTNQTSMYLCASSFGTSGSTDTQYFGPGTRLTVL.

The chain joins TRBV5-4 to TRBJ2-1, with 8 bases matching TRBD2. In germline, CDR1 is SGHNT, CDR2 YYREEE (reference sequence). V trimming: 3 bases; J trimming: 5 bases; junction bases outside the gene matches: 4. This CDR3 region has 14 residues. CDR3 loop: CASSWGLVNNEQFF. The DNA of the CDR3 is TGTGCCAGCAGCTGGGGACTAGTCAACAATGAGCAGTTCTTC.

J is TRBJ2-6 and V is TRBV2; 8 bases agree with TRBD1. Trimming took 7 bases from V and 0 from J; bases not matched to a gene: 8. This CDR3 has 17 amino acids. Germline V gene lookup returns CDR1 SNHLY and CDR2 FYNNEI. The CDR3 DNA follows: TGTGCCAGCACTCTGGACAGGGTGGGCTCTGGGGCCAACGTCCTGACTTTC. Its translation is CASTLDRVGSGANVLTF.

The chain joins TRBV2 to TRBJ1-2, with 9 bases fitting TRBD1. This CDR3 has 15 residues. Germline V gene lookup returns CDR1 SNHLY and CDR2 FYNNEI. Unmatched junction bases numbered 11, after V lost 4 bases and J lost 8 bases. The CDR3 sequence: CASSGGTGPLQGYTF. CDR3 DNA sequence: TGTGCCAGCAGTGGCGGGACAGGGCCCCTGCAAGGCTACACCTTC. Combining the CDR3 with reference TRBV2 and TRBJ1-2 gives the whole variable domain EPEVTQTPSHQVTQMGQEVILRCVPISNHLYFYWYRQILGQKVEFLVSFYNNEISEKSEIFDDQFSVERPDGSNFTLKIRSTKLEDSAMYFCASSGGTGPLQGYTFGSGTRLTVV.

The rearrangement links TRBV12-5 to TRBJ2-5; D unclear. The CDR3 is 12 amino acids. CDR1 and CDR2 (germline): LGHNT, FRNRAP. V shed 2 bases and J shed 2 bases, with 3 bases lying between them. The CDR3 protein is CASGLSQETQYF. For the CDR3, the DNA is TGTGCTAGTGGTTTGTCACAAGAGACCCAGTACTTC.